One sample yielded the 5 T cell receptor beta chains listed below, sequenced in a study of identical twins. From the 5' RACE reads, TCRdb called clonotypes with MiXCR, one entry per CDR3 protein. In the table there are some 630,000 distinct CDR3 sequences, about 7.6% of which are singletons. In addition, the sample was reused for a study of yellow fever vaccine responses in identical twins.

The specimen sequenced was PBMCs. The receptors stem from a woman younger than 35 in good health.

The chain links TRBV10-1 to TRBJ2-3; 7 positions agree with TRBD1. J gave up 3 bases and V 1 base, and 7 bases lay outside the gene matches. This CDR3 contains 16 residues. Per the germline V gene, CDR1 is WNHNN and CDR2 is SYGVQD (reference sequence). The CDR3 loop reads CASSEFPGTETDTQYF. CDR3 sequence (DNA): TGCGCCAGCAGTGAGTTCCCCGGGACAGAGACAGATACGCAGTATTTT.

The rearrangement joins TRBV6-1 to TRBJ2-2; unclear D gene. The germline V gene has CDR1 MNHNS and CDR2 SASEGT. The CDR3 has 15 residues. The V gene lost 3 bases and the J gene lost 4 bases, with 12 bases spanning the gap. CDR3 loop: CASSDPTPGTGELFF. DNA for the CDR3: TGTGCCAGCAGTGATCCCACCCCTGGCACCGGGGAGCTGTTTTTT.

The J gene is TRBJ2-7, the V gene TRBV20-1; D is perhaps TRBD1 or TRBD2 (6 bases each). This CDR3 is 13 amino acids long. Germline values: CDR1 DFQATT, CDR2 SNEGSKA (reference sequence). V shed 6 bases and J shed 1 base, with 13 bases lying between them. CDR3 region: CSALGGGSYEQYV. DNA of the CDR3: TGCAGTGCCCTGGGGGGCGGGTCCTACGAGCAGTACGTC.

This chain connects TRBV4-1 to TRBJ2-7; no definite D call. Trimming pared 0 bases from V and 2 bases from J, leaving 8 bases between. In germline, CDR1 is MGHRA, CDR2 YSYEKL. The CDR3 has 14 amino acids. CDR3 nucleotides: TGCGCCAGCAGCCAAGAAGTTCGACCCTACGAGCAGTACTTC. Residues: CASSQEVRPYEQYF.

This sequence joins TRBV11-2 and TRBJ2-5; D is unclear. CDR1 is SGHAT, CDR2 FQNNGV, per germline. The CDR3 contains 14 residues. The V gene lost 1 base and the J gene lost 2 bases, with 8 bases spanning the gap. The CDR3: CASSLAGLQETQYF. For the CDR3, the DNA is TGTGCCAGCAGCTTAGCGGGTTTGCAAGAGACCCAGTACTTC.